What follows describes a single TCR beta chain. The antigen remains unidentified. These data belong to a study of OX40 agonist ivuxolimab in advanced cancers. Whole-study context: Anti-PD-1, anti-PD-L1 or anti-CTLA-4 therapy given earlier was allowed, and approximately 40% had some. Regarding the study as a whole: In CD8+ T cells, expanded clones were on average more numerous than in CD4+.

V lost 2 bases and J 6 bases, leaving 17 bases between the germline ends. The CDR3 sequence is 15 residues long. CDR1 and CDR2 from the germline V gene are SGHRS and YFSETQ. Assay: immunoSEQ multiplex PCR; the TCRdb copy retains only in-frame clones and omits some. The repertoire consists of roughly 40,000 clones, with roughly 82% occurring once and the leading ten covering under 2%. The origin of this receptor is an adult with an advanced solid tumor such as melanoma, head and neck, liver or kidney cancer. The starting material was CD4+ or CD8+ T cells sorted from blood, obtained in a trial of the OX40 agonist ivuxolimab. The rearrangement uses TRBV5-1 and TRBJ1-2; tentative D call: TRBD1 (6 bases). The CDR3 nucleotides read TGCGCCAGCAGCTTACTACAGGGTAGGGGAGATGGCTACACCTTC. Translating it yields CASSLLQGRGDGYTF.